The 18 T cell receptor beta chains in this list originate from one sample, sequenced in a study of T cell repertoires in cytomegalovirus infection. TCRdb itself ran the reads through MiXCR, one entry per CDR3 protein. The table has about 460,000 distinct CDR3 sequences, approximately 10% seen once. Source material: PBMCs. Source of these receptors: a human donor in good health (CMV status not recorded). Some clones in this sample may be carry-over from other donors' samples.

This clonotype was counted ten times or more. The V and J genes are TRBV28 and TRBJ2-5, with TRBD2 identical over 9 bases. Germline V CDR1 and CDR2: MDHEN, SYDVKM. CDR3 size: 15 residues. Trimming cost V 5 bases and J 3 bases; bases outside gene matches: 7. The CDR3 region is CASSPGTSTKETQYF. Written as DNA, the CDR3 is TGTGCCAGCAGTCCGGGGACTAGCACAAAAGAGACCCAGTACTTC. The full variable domain, rest sourced from reference TRBV28 and TRBJ2-5, is DVKVTQSSRYLVKRTGEKVFLECVQDMDHENMFWYRQDPGLGLRLIYFSYDVKMKEKGDIPEGYSVSREKKERFSLILESASTNQTSMYLCASSPGTSTKETQYFGPGTRLLVL.

The sample holds many counts of this clonotype. The chain joins TRBV12-3 or TRBV12-4 to TRBJ1-4; 7 bases fit TRBD1. The CDR3 loop spans 15 amino acids. The ends lost 1 base at V and 7 bases at J; junction bases unmatched: 6. Here the CDR3 DNA reads TGTGCCAGCAGTTTAGGGAGGGGGCGAGGTGAAAAACTGTTTTTT. This codes for CASSLGRGRGEKLFF.

This clonotype appeared many times. The gene calls are TRBV5-6 and TRBJ1-2, with 11 bases lining up with TRBD1. Germline CDR1 is SGHDT and CDR2 is YYEEEE. The CDR3 contains 18 residues. Trimming removed 0 bases from V and 6 bases from J; junction bases left unmatched: 13. Here the CDR3 DNA reads TGTGCCAGCAGCTTGGTGGCAACGACTCCGGGACAGGGGGATGGCTACACCTTC. Its translation is CASSLVATTPGQGDGYTF.

This clonotype showed up many times. The V gene is TRBV7-9, the J gene TRBJ2-1, with 7 bases matching TRBD1. In germline, CDR1 is SEHNR, CDR2 FQNEAQ (reference sequence). This CDR3 has 17 residues. V dropped 5 bases and J dropped 7; count of bases not matched to a gene: 17. The CDR3 reads CASSPFPGTALVNEQFF. The CDR3 nucleotides are TGTGCCAGCAGCCCCTTCCCCGGGACAGCTCTCGTGAATGAGCAGTTCTTC.

There are many counts of this clonotype. This chain links TRBV7-6 with TRBJ2-2, with TRBD1 matching 9 bases. The CDR3 consists of 16 residues. V shed 2 bases, J shed 1 base, and the junction held 2 bases outside the gene matches. Germline-derived CDR1 and CDR2 are SGHVS and FNYEAQ. CDR3 DNA sequence: TGTGCCAGCAGCTTATTGGGACAGGGGAACACCGGGGAGCTGTTTTTT. It is translated as CASSLLGQGNTGELFF.

This clonotype was picked up many times. This chain uses TRBV11-2 with TRBJ1-5, with D hard to call. This CDR3 is 15 amino acids long. V lost 5 bases, J lost 3 bases, and 14 bases lay in between. Germline loops: CDR1 SGHAT, CDR2 FQNNGV. The CDR3, as DNA: TGTGCCAGCAGCCCCCTCTCCGGAGACAATCAGCCCCAGCATTTT. Its translation is CASSPLSGDNQPQHF.

This clonotype was recorded at least ten times. V and J are TRBV20-1 and TRBJ1-2; TRBD1 agrees at 11 bases. This CDR3 region has 15 residues. Germline trimming cut 4 bases from V and 6 bases from J; bases unmatched to any gene: 10. Germline V gene sequence: CDR1 DFQATT, CDR2 SNEGSKA (reference sequence). Here the CDR3 DNA reads TGCAGTGCTAACAAACCCCGGGACAGGGGGGATGGCTACACCTTC. As protein: CSANKPRDRGDGYTF.

The sample holds many counts of this clonotype. The V call is TRBV12-3 or TRBV12-4, the J call TRBJ2-1, with TRBD2 matching over 12 bases. The trim removed 6 bases at V and 7 bases at J, leaving 7 bases unmatched. The CDR3 is 15 residues long. CDR3 residues: CASSPTSGGRNEQFF. As DNA, the CDR3 is TGTGCCAGCAGCCCAACTAGCGGGGGGCGGAATGAGCAGTTCTTC.

The sample holds many counts of this clonotype. The chain has TRBV7-3 and TRBJ2-2; D perhaps matches TRBD2 (7 bases). The CDR3 totals 15 residues. Looked up from germline, CDR1 is SGHTA and CDR2 is FQGTGA. Trimming cost V 4 bases and J 6 bases, with 15 bases left between them. The CDR3 spells CASSSMGGAAGELFF. The CDR3 coding sequence is TGTGCCAGCAGCTCCATGGGGGGGGCCGCCGGGGAGCTGTTTTTT.

This clonotype appeared a few times. V and J are TRBV3-1 and TRBJ2-3, with 11 nucleotides matching TRBD2. The CDR3 covers 18 residues. J gave up 2 bases and V 3 bases, and 10 bases lay outside the gene matches. Germline CDR1 and CDR2: LGHDT and YNNKEL (reference sequence). The CDR3 nucleotides read TGTGCCAGCAGCCACAGAATAGGGACTAGCGGCTTCACAGATACGCAGTATTTT. Residues: CASSHRIGTSGFTDTQYF.

In this sample, this clonotype turned up many times. The CDR3 nucleotides read TGTGCCATCACCGTGACTAGCTTAGATAGCTCCTACAATGAGCAGTTCTTC. Amino acids: CAITVTSLDSSYNEQFF. The V and J genes are TRBV10-3 and TRBJ2-1, with 7 bases fitting TRBD2. The CDR3 spans 17 residues. Germline V lookup: CDR1 ENHRY, CDR2 SYGVKD. Trimming cost V 7 bases and J 0 bases; bases outside gene matches: 12.

This clonotype was counted many times. This chain uses TRBV7-9 with TRBJ2-1, with 8 bases matching TRBD2. Germline V gene lookup returns CDR1 SEHNR and CDR2 FQNEAQ (reference sequence). This CDR3 comprises 16 residues. Trimming cost V 5 bases and J 0 bases; bases outside gene matches: 6. CDR3 region: CASSPGLVYSYNEQFF. For the CDR3, the DNA is TGTGCCAGCAGCCCGGGACTAGTGTACTCCTACAATGAGCAGTTCTTC.

The V gene is TRBV27, the J gene TRBJ2-1, with TRBD1 identical over 9 bases. The germline V gene has CDR1 MNHEY and CDR2 SMNVEV (reference sequence). Trimming removed 4 bases from V and 4 bases from J; junction bases left unmatched: 2. CDR3 length: 14 amino acids. This CDR3 reads CASSSDRGYNEQFF. Here the CDR3 DNA reads TGTGCCAGCAGTTCGGACAGGGGATACAATGAGCAGTTCTTC.

At least ten counts were recorded for this clonotype. V gene TRBV29-1 combines with J gene TRBJ2-4; D not certain. From germline, CDR1 is SQVTM and CDR2 ANQGSEA. V lost 4 bases to trimming and J lost 0 bases, with 7 bases between them. The CDR3 runs to 13 residues. The CDR3 spells CSVGGLAKNIQYF. CDR3 sequence (DNA): TGCAGCGTTGGAGGCTTAGCCAAAAACATTCAGTACTTC.

The chain links TRBV12-3 or TRBV12-4 to TRBJ2-7, with 9 bases matching TRBD1. V was pared by 10 bases and J by 4 bases, with 8 bases of the junction left unmatched. The length of the CDR3 is 13 residues. The CDR3 DNA reads as TGTGCCACCAAAGGGACAGGGCAATACGAGCAGTACTTC. Residues: CATKGTGQYEQYF.

This clonotype occurred a few times. J is TRBJ1-2 and V is TRBV28; no reliable D call. Germline lookup yields CDR1 MDHEN and CDR2 SYDVKM. The CDR3 has 15 residues. The ends were cut back, 5 bases at V and 4 bases at J, with 17 bases in the middle. CDR3 sequence reads: CASSLPPPATYGYTF. The CDR3 nucleotides are TGTGCCAGCAGTCTCCCCCCGCCCGCGACCTATGGCTACACCTTC.

CDR3 sequence (DNA): TGTGCCAGCAGTAGTCGCCCGAACGAGCAGTACTTC. Residues: CASSSRPNEQYF. This chain uses TRBV6-6 with TRBJ2-7; D call uncertain. The CDR3 has 12 residues. CDR1 and CDR2 (germline): MNHNY, SVGAGI (reference sequence). Trimming took off 5 bases at V and 5 bases at J, with 10 bases between the two ends.

This clonotype was recorded many times. The V gene is TRBV6-1, the J gene TRBJ2-5, with 14 bases fitting TRBD2. Trimming took 4 bases from V and 3 from J; bases not matched to a gene: 10. Germline CDR1 reads MNHNS; CDR2 reads SASEGT. This CDR3 comprises 18 residues. CDR3 bases: TGTGCCAGCAGTGCCCTGACTAGCGGGGGGGCCGGGAAAGAGACCCAGTACTTC. Amino acid sequence: CASSALTSGGAGKETQYF.